These 10 T cell receptor beta chains came from one sample sequenced in a study of identifying expanded T cells in peripheral blood. Here immunoSEQ multiplex PCR was the method, and the copy in TCRdb shows in-frame clones only, minus some. Seen here are tens of thousands of clones, around 86% observed once, and the top ten hold about 18%. The sequenced material came from blood. These TCRs come from a person aged 18 to 75 in good health.

The rearrangement links TRBV11-1 to TRBJ2-1; TRBD1 aligns across 8 bases. The CDR3 consists of 14 residues. The V gene's germline CDR1 is SGHAT and CDR2 FQDESV (reference sequence). The V segment lost 5 bases and the J segment 7 bases; nucleotides outside the gene matches: 7. CDR3 loop: CASSRTGSGNEQFF. The CDR3 DNA sequence: TGTGCCAGCAGCCGGACAGGGTCGGGGAATGAGCAGTTCTTC. The variable domain in full, with the rest retrieved from reference TRBV11-1 and TRBJ2-1, is EAEVAQSPRYKITEKSQAVAFWCDPISGHATLYWYRQILGQGPELLVQFQDESVVDDSQLPKDRFSAERLKGVDSTLKIQPAELGDSAMYLCASSRTGSGNEQFFGPGTRLTVL.

The chain couples TRBV19 to TRBJ2-2; possibly TRBD1 for D (5 bases). The ends were cut back, 3 bases at V and 1 base at J, with 12 bases in the middle. CDR3 length: 16 residues. Germline V gene sequence: CDR1 LNHDA, CDR2 SQIVND (reference sequence). Here the CDR3 reads CASSMLGQGNTGELFF. Written as DNA, the CDR3 is TGTGCCAGTAGTATGTTGGGGCAGGGGAACACCGGGGAGCTGTTTTTT.

Details on this clone: A junction end diverges from the germline sequence, so it may reflect a read error. The chain recombines TRBV10-3 with TRBJ1-1; 7 nucleotides align to TRBD1. CDR3 size: 14 residues. CDR1 ENHRY and CDR2 SYGVKD come from the germline V gene. The CDR3 nucleotides read TGTACCATCAGAGATCTTGACAGGGACACTGAAGCTTTCTTT. Translation gives CTIRDLDRDTEAFF.

The chain is built from TRBV19 and TRBJ2-3; 10 bases agree with TRBD2. The J segment lost 4 bases and the V segment lost 4 bases, leaving 2 bases of the junction unmatched. The CDR3 runs 14 residues. CDR1 is LNHDA and CDR2 is SQIVND in the germline V gene (reference sequence). CDR3 loop: CASSTSGRSDTQYF. Written as DNA, the CDR3 is TGTGCCAGTAGTACTAGCGGGAGATCAGATACGCAGTATTTT.

V usage is TRBV9 and J usage is TRBJ1-2; 10 nucleotides align to TRBD1. There are 18 residues in the CDR3. With V trimmed by 0 bases and J by 2 bases, 10 bases remained unmatched. Germline CDR1 reads SGDLS; CDR2 reads YYNGEE. The CDR3 bases are TGTGCCAGCAGCGTAGATCTGACAGGGGGCGCTCACAACTATGGCTACACCTTC. Translated, it gives CASSVDLTGGAHNYGYTF.

The chain carries TRBV18 and TRBJ1-3; unclear D gene. Germline V gives CDR1 KGHSH, CDR2 LQKENI. V was cut by 1 base and J by 0 bases, with 10 bases left in between. The CDR3 is made up of 16 amino acids. The CDR3 DNA follows: TGTGCCAGCTCACCACTTGGAGATAACTCTGGAAACACCATATATTTT. It encodes CASSPLGDNSGNTIYF. The full variable domain, in which reference TRBV18 and TRBJ1-3 provide the parts outside the CDR3, is NAGVMQNPRHLVRRRGQEARLRCSPMKGHSHVYWYRQLPEEGLKFMVYLQKENIIDESGMPKERFSAEFPKEGPSILRIQQVVRGDSAAYFCASSPLGDNSGNTIYFGEGSWLTVV.

The J gene is TRBJ2-7, the V gene TRBV6-1; D is tentatively TRBD1 or TRBD2 (6 bases each). The CDR3 contains 16 residues. V was clipped by 3 bases and J by 0 bases, with 15 bases between them. Germline-derived CDR1 and CDR2 are MNHNS and SASEGT. The chain's CDR3 is CASSDLVGGPSYEQYF. DNA for the CDR3: TGTGCCAGCAGTGACCTGGTAGGGGGGCCCTCCTACGAGCAGTACTTC.

This chain uses TRBV2 with TRBJ2-7; TRBD2 agrees at 8 bases. Germline V gene sequence: CDR1 SNHLY, CDR2 FYNNEI. The CDR3 loop spans 14 amino acids. The V segment lost 9 bases and the J segment 1 base; nucleotides outside the gene matches: 8. The CDR3 reads CASETGGGSYEQYV. DNA of the CDR3: TGTGCCAGTGAGACAGGCGGGGGGTCCTACGAGCAGTACGTC.

The chain links TRBV27 to TRBJ2-1, with D uncertain. In germline, CDR1 is MNHEY, CDR2 SMNVEV (reference sequence). This CDR3 spans 13 amino acids. V was shortened by 5 bases and J by 7 bases, with 12 bases between the two germline ends. The CDR3 spells CASSPQKVNEQFF. In nucleotides, the CDR3 is TGTGCCAGCAGTCCTCAGAAGGTAAATGAGCAGTTCTTC.

The chain uses TRBV19 and TRBJ1-4; TRBD1 aligns across 10 bases. Germline assignment: CDR1 LNHDA and CDR2 SQIVND (reference sequence). The ends lost 5 bases at V and 3 bases at J; junction bases unmatched: 6. The CDR3 has 16 amino acids. The chain's CDR3 is CASSPGTGDSNEKLFF. The CDR3 DNA reads as TGTGCCAGTAGTCCCGGGACAGGGGACTCTAATGAAAAACTGTTTTTT. The complete variable domain, with remaining parts taken from reference TRBV19 and TRBJ1-4, reads DGGITQSPKYLFRKEGQNVTLSCEQNLNHDAMYWYRQDPGQGLRLIYYSQIVNDFQKGDIAEGYSVSREKKESFPLTVTSAQKNPTAFYLCASSPGTGDSNEKLFFGSGTQLSVL.